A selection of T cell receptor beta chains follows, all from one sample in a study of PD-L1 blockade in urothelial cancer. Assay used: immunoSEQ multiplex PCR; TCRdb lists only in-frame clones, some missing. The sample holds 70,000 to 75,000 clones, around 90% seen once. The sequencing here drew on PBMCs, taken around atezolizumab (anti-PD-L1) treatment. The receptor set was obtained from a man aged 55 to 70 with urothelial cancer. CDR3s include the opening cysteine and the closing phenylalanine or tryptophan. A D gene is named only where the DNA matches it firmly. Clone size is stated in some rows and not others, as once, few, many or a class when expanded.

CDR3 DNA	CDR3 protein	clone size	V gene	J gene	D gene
TGCGCCAGCAGCATATCCGGGACAGGAAGGGACACCATATATTTT	CASSISGTGRDTIYF	-	TRBV5-1	TRBJ1-3	TRBD1
TGTGCCTGGTTGGGGGGGGGTATTGGAAACACCATATATTTT	CAWLGGGIGNTIYF	once	TRBV30	TRBJ1-3	-
TGCGCCAGCAGCCACCCGGCAGGGAAAGGTGGTGGCTACACCTTC	CASSHPAGKGGGYTF	few	TRBV4-1	TRBJ1-2	-
TGCGCCAGCAGCCAAGGCGACAGTTACTATGGCTACACCTTC	CASSQGDSYYGYTF	-	TRBV4-1	TRBJ1-2	-
TGTGCCAGCCTGACAGGGTTGGTTGGCTACACCTTC	CASLTGLVGYTF	-	TRBV28	TRBJ1-2	TRBD1
TGTGCCAGCGCCCCCGCGGAGGGGCCGACCTATGGCTACACCTTC	CASAPAEGPTYGYTF	few	TRBV6-1	TRBJ1-2	-
TGTGCCAGTAGTGGGTGGACAGGGATCGGCGGCTACACCTTC	CASSGWTGIGGYTF	-	TRBV19	TRBJ1-2	TRBD1
TGCGCCAGCAGCGCACAGGGGAATGAGCAGTTCTTC	CASSAQGNEQFF	-	TRBV5-1	TRBJ2-1	TRBD1
TGTGCCAGTAGTCGTACAGGGGCTGGGGCCAACGTCCTGACTTTC	CASSRTGAGANVLTF	-	TRBV19	TRBJ2-6	TRBD1
TGTGCCAGAAGCTTGAACCGGGACCAGGGGGGTGGTTCACCCCTCCACTTT	CARSLNRDQGGGSPLHF	-	TRBV5-3	TRBJ1-6	TRBD1
TGTGCCAGCAGCTTACAGGAAAACACTGAAGCTTTCTTT	CASSLQENTEAFF	-	TRBV11-2	TRBJ1-1	-
TGCGCCAGCAGCTTGTGGGGGGAACCATACAATGAGCAGTTCTTC	CASSLWGEPYNEQFF	-	TRBV5-1	TRBJ2-1	-
TGCGCCAGCAGGCCGGACTCGAGCTCCTACGAGCAGTACTTC	CASRPDSSSYEQYF	-	TRBV5-1	TRBJ2-7	-
TGCGCCAGCAGCCTCGGGACTAGCGGGGGCCATGAGCAGTTCTTC	CASSLGTSGGHEQFF	-	TRBV5-1	TRBJ2-1	TRBD2
TGTGCCAGCAGCTCCCCGGGCGGGAGGAGGAATGAGCAGTTCTTC	CASSSPGGRRNEQFF	-	TRBV7-9	TRBJ2-1	TRBD2
TGCGCCAGCAGCTTGTGGGCTAGCGGGACCCCCCGGGGTGAGCAGTTCTTC	CASSLWASGTPRGEQFF	-	TRBV5-1	TRBJ2-1	TRBD2
TGTGCCAGCAGCACCGACAGGGGTACGCAGTATTTT	CASSTDRGTQYF	-	TRBV7-3	TRBJ2-3	TRBD1
TGTGCCAGCAGTTTCCTCATCCCGGGGGGCGTCTATGGCTACACCTTC	CASSFLIPGGVYGYTF	-	TRBV27	TRBJ1-2	-
TGCGCCAGCAGCCAAGCTATCTTGGGCAATCAGCCCCAGCATTTT	CASSQAILGNQPQHF	-	TRBV4-1	TRBJ1-5	-
TGTGCCAGCAAAGTTGGTTCCGCTCAGCCCCTCCACTTT	CASKVGSAQPLHF	-	TRBV6-1	TRBJ1-6	-
TGCGCCAGCAGCCAAGAGAGCGGGAGGGCCGGTGAGACCCAGTACTTC	CASSQESGRAGETQYF	few	TRBV4-3	TRBJ2-5	TRBD2
TGTGCCAGCAGTTTACAGGGCGGCGAGCAGTACTTC	CASSLQGGEQYF	-	TRBV27	TRBJ2-7	-
TGTGCCAGCTCGGGTCAGGAGAACACTGAAGCTTTCTTT	CASSGQENTEAFF	-	TRBV18	TRBJ1-1	-
TGTGCCAGCAGCCAAGTTGGTGGCAGACTTTCCTACGAGCAGTACTTC	CASSQVGGRLSYEQYF	-	TRBV4-2	TRBJ2-7	-
TGTGCCAGCACCCCTGTAAAGGGGATTAATCAGCCCCAGCATTTT	CASTPVKGINQPQHF	few	TRBV6-1	TRBJ1-5	-
TGTGCCAGCAGCCCCCGGGGAGCGGGAGGGCCCAGCCACGAGCAGTACTTC	CASSPRGAGGPSHEQYF	-	TRBV11-2	TRBJ2-7	TRBD2
TGTGCCGGGGGGACGGGACTCACTCAGGGAGAGACCCAGTACTTC	CAGGTGLTQGETQYF	-	TRBV5-8	TRBJ2-5	-
TGTGCCAGCAGCCCCGTGGCTAGTGCGTACGATGAGCAGTTCTTC	CASSPVASAYDEQFF	-	TRBV6-6	TRBJ2-1	-
TGCAGTCCGGGACAGGGGGCCGAGCAGTACTTC	CSPGQGAEQYF	-	TRBV20-1	TRBJ2-7	TRBD1
TGTGCCAGCACCCATAGAGCCCTAATAGCGGGAGGAGATACGCAGTATTTT	CASTHRALIAGGDTQYF	-	TRBV28	TRBJ2-3	TRBD2
TGTGCCAGCAGTTCCACAGGGCTCCGGTACGAGCAGTACTTC	CASSSTGLRYEQYF	-	TRBV28	TRBJ2-7	-
TGCGCCAGCACACAGGGGATAAACTATGGCTACACCTTC	CASTQGINYGYTF	-	TRBV5-1	TRBJ1-2	TRBD1
TGTGCCAGCCGGGTGGGGGGGGCTAATGAAAAACTGTTTTTT	CASRVGGANEKLFF	-	TRBV28	TRBJ1-4	-
TGCGCCAGCAGCCAAGATCTCGCGGGGGGCCCCGATACGCAGTATTTT	CASSQDLAGGPDTQYF	-	TRBV4-1	TRBJ2-3	TRBD2
TGTGCCACAGGGGGCCCCTACGAGCAGTACTTC	CATGGPYEQYF	-	TRBV28	TRBJ2-7	TRBD1
TGCGCCAGCAGGGGTTCGGACAGGAGGATTAACACCGGGGAGCTGTTTTTT	CASRGSDRRINTGELFF	-	TRBV4-1	TRBJ2-2	TRBD1
TGTGCCAGCAGACCGGACAGGGGACTCACGGAGGGTGAAGCTTTCTTT	CASRPDRGLTEGEAFF	-	TRBV2	TRBJ1-1	TRBD1
TGTGCCAGCAGCGTCCGACTAGCGCCGGGTGGAGGCACCGGGGAGCTGTTTTTT	CASSVRLAPGGGTGELFF	-	TRBV9	TRBJ2-2	TRBD2
TGTGCCAGCAGCCTGACCGGGGGGCCCTACGAGCAGTACTTC	CASSLTGGPYEQYF	-	TRBV6-5	TRBJ2-7	-
TGTGCCAGCCACACCGGGACAGTGATCGGGGAAAAACTGTTTTTT	CASHTGTVIGEKLFF	-	TRBV6-1	TRBJ1-4	TRBD1